This TCR beta chain emerged from a study of blood T cells in healthy people across ages. Trimming removed 3 bases at V and 13 bases at J, with 15 bases between. CDR3 length: 12 amino acids. The germline V gene encodes CDR1 SNHLY and CDR2 FYNNEI. A second roughly 7 to 11 cycle PCR used barcoded and J-beta primers. TCRdb recomputed calls from the 5' RACE reads with MiXCR, one row per CDR3 protein. The sample lists 1,500,000 or so distinct CDR3 sequences, about 42% occurring once. The material sequenced was blood. The J gene is TRBJ1-1, the V gene TRBV2; D is undetermined. The sequence was obtained from a woman younger than 35 in good health. This chain's CDR3 is CASSEPPTASFF. Here the CDR3 DNA reads TGTGCCAGCAGTGAGCCCCCGACTGCGAGTTTCTTT.